This T cell receptor beta chain originates from a study of blood T cell repertoires in COVID-19. The wider study: From the United States, Italy and Spain came samples of acute and convalescent COVID-19. Sources were T cells, B-cell-depleted T cells, or PBMCs; the material itself was cDNA or gDNA.

In the study's own analysis: How many nucleated cells were present was estimated from reference gene primer amplification. Sequencing was performed with immunoSEQ multiplex PCR; in TCRdb, only in-frame clones are kept and a portion is missing. From that table come the V and J calls and clone size; the DNA was used to work out D and trimming. The sample contains tens of thousands of clones, 88% of which appear only once. Trimming took off 1 base at V and 5 bases at J, with 11 bases between the two ends. Looked up from germline, CDR1 is SGHAT and CDR2 is FQNNGV. The CDR3 spans 15 residues. This clonotype was sampled from a human donor in a cohort sampled during active COVID-19. The rearrangement links TRBV11-2 to TRBJ2-2, with D hard to call. Sequenced material: peripheral blood. The CDR3 nucleotides are TGTGCCAGCAGCTTAGGCGGCAGCCAAACCGGGGAGCTGTTTTTT. Its translation is CASSLGGSQTGELFF.